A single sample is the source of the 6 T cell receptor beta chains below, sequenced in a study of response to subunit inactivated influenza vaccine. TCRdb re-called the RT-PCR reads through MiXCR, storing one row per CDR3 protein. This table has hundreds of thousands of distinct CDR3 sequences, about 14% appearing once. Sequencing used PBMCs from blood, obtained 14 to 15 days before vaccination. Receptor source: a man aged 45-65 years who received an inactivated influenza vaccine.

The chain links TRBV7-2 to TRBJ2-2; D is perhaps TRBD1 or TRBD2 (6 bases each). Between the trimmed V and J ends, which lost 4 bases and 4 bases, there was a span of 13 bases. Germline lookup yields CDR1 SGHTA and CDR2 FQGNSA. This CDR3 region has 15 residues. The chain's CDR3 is CASSSKGGGTGELFF. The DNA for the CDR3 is TGTGCCAGCAGCTCGAAGGGGGGAGGCACCGGGGAGCTGTTTTTT.

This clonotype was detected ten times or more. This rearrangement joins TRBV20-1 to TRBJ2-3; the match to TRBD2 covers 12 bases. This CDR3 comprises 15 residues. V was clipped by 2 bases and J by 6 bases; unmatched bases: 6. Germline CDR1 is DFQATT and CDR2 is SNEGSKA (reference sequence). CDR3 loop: CSARRTSGAPDTQYF. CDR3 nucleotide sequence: TGCAGTGCTAGAAGGACTAGCGGGGCCCCCGATACGCAGTATTTT.

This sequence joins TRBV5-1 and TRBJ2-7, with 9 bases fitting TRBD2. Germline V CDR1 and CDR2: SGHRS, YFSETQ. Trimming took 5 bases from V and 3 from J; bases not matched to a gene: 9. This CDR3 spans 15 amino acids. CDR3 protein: CASSSTGTSFYEQYF. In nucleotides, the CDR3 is TGCGCCAGCAGTTCCACCGGGACTAGCTTCTACGAGCAGTACTTC.

CDR3 amino acids: CASSHTGLALNNEQFF. The CDR3 nucleotides read TGCGCCAGCAGCCATACGGGACTAGCGTTAAACAATGAGCAGTTCTTC. The J gene is TRBJ2-1, the V gene TRBV4-1, with 10 bases identical to TRBD2. The germline CDR1 and CDR2 sequences are MGHRA and YSYEKL. This CDR3 is 16 amino acids long. The trim removed 3 bases at V and 5 bases at J, leaving 7 bases unmatched.

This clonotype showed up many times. The CDR3 is CSASPVPQGTQHF. CDR3 coding DNA: TGCAGTGCTAGCCCGGTTCCACAAGGGACCCAGCATTTT. The chain links TRBV20-1 to TRBJ1-5; D call uncertain. The CDR3 extends over 13 amino acids. Trimming stripped 3 bases from V and 11 bases from J, with 17 bases between. Germline V lookup: CDR1 DFQATT, CDR2 SNEGSKA (reference sequence).

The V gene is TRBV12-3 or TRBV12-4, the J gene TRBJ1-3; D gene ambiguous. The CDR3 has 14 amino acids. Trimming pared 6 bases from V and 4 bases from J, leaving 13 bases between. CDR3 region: CASRTAWVGNTIYF. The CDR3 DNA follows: TGTGCCAGCAGGACCGCGTGGGTCGGAAACACCATATATTTT.